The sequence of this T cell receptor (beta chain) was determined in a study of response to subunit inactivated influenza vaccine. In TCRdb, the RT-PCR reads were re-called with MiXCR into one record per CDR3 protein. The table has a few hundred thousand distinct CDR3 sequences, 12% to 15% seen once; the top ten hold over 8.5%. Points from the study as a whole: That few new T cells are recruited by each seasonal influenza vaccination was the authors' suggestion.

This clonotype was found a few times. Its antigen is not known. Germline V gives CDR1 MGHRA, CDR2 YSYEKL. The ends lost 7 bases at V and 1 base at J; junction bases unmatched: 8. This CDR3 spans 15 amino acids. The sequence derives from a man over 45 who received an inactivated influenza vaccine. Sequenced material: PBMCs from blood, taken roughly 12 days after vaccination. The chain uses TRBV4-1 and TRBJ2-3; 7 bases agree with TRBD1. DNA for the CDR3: TGCGCCAGCAAAGCAGGGACAGTGCGCACAGATACGCAGTATTTT. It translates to CASKAGTVRTDTQYF.